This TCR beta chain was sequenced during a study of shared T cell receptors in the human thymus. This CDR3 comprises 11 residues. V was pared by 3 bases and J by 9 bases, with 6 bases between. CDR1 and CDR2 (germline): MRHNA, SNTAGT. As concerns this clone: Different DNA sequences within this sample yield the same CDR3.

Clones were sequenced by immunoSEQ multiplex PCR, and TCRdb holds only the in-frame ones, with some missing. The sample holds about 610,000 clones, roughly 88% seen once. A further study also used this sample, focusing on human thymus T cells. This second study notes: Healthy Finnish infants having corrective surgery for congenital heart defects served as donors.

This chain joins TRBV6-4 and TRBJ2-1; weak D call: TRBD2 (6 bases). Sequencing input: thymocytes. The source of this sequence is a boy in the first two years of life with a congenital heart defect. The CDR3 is CASSEGGEQFF. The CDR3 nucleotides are TGTGCCAGCAGTGAGGGAGGTGAGCAGTTCTTC.